This TCR beta chain was captured in a study of identical twins. MiXCR was run by TCRdb on the 5' RACE reads, yielding one entry per CDR3 protein. The table includes 1.5 million to 2 million distinct CDR3 sequences, roughly 35% detected once. A note on this clonotype: Its antigen is not known.

General observations from the study: The authors drew conclusions from cross-sectional statistical analysis rather than following the same donors. Models, which agreed with sharing between unrelated individuals, nonetheless underestimated the out-of-frame TCR alpha sharing seen in monozygotic twins.

Sequences were obtained from cord blood. This clonotype was obtained from a newborn girl in good health.

The CDR3 coding sequence is TGTGCCATCAGTGAGTACCCGGGACTAGCGCAAGAGACCCAGTACTTC. Protein sequence: CAISEYPGLAQETQYF. The chain links TRBV10-3 to TRBJ2-5; 10 bases agree with TRBD2. Germline V CDR1 and CDR2: ENHRY, SYGVKD. J lost 2 bases, V lost 1 base, and 4 bases had no gene match. The CDR3 extends over 16 amino acids.